The 3 T cell receptor beta chains in this list originate from one sample, sequenced in a study of OX40 agonist ivuxolimab in advanced cancers. The protocol was immunoSEQ multiplex PCR, while the TCRdb copy is restricted to in-frame clones and leaves out a portion. The repertoire holds 65,000 to 95,000 clones, roughly 90% seen once, with more than 0.15% in the top ten. This specimen was CD4+ or CD8+ T cells sorted from blood, taken in a trial of the OX40 agonist ivuxolimab. These receptors came from an adult with an advanced solid tumor such as melanoma, head and neck, liver or kidney cancer.

The V and J genes are TRBV6-6 and TRBJ2-5; D might be TRBD1 or TRBD2, each matching 5 bases. The CDR3 is 15 residues long. The germline V gene has CDR1 MNHNY and CDR2 SVGAGI (reference sequence). V lost 2 bases and J lost 2, with 12 bases in between. The CDR3 nucleotides are TGTGCCAGCAGTTACCTTGGGGCGGGTCAAGAGACCCAGTACTTC. Amino acids: CASSYLGAGQETQYF.

This clone was counted a single time. This sequence joins TRBV30 and TRBJ1-2; 10 bases map to TRBD1. The CDR3 contains 15 residues. J gave up 3 bases and V 4 bases, and 8 bases lay outside the gene matches. Germline-derived CDR1 and CDR2 are GTSNPN and SVGIG (reference sequence). Here the CDR3 reads CAWKQVGQGDYGYTF. The CDR3, as DNA: TGTGCCTGGAAACAAGTAGGACAGGGGGACTATGGCTACACCTTC.

V is TRBV5-1 and J is TRBJ1-1; the D gene is possibly TRBD1 (5 bases). Between the trimmed V and J ends, which lost 4 bases and 1 base, there was a span of 11 bases. Germline V gene lookup returns CDR1 SGHRS and CDR2 YFSETQ. CDR3 length: 14 amino acids. CDR3 region: CASSPFGGNTEAFF. CDR3 nucleotide sequence: TGCGCCAGCAGCCCCTTCGGGGGGAACACTGAAGCTTTCTTT.